The TCR beta chain described here comes from a study of T cell changes during pregnancy in multiple sclerosis. Here immunoSEQ multiplex PCR was the method, and the copy in TCRdb shows in-frame clones only, minus some. The sample has approximately 44,000 clones; more than 85% are singletons. This CDR3 region has 16 residues. CDR1 and CDR2 (germline): MNHEY, SVGAGI. The germline V and J ends were trimmed by 2 bases and 0 bases, with 8 bases remaining between them. This chain uses TRBV6-5 with TRBJ2-6; tentative D call: TRBD1 (5 bases). This TCR was recovered from a female donor in good health, enrolled as a control in a pregnancy study. The sequencing used CD4+ T cells from peripheral blood mononuclear cells, collected in the second trimester of pregnancy. The CDR3 region has the DNA TGTGCCAGCAGTTACACCAGGGTCTCTGGGGCCAACGTCCTGACTTTC. Protein sequence: CASSYTRVSGANVLTF.